The 28 T cell receptor beta chains in this list originate from one sample, sequenced in a study of T cell responses to AZD1222 COVID-19 vaccine. Generated by immunoSEQ multiplex PCR, the TCRdb table keeps only in-frame clones and is missing some. The table includes some 140,000 clones, around 92% detected once. This specimen consisted of peripheral blood, obtained 28 days after the second AZD1222 dose. The receptors derive from an adult who received the AZD1222 COVID-19 vaccine.

CDR3 amino acids: CASSVGGQPNQPQHF. The DNA for the CDR3 is TGTGCCAGCAGCGTAGGCGGACAGCCCAATCAGCCCCAGCATTTT. The chain employs TRBV9 and TRBJ1-5; TRBD1 is a possible D gene (6 bases). Germline loops: CDR1 SGDLS, CDR2 YYNGEE. Trimming took 0 bases from V and 3 from J, leaving 10 bases between them. The CDR3 contains 15 residues.

The rearrangement joins TRBV2 to TRBJ1-1; TRBD1 matches at 7 bases. J gave up 4 bases and V 6 bases, and 5 bases lay outside the gene matches. Germline V gene lookup returns CDR1 SNHLY and CDR2 FYNNEI. This CDR3 comprises 13 residues. CDR3 amino acids: CASSLGQTTEAFF. DNA for the CDR3: TGTGCCAGCAGCCTGGGACAGACCACTGAAGCTTTCTTT.

Only a few counts were recorded for this clone. The rearrangement links TRBV6-4 to TRBJ1-5; tentative D call: TRBD1 (5 bases). Trimming stripped 7 bases from V and 9 bases from J, with 7 bases between. This CDR3 comprises 10 residues. Germline CDR1 MRHNA, CDR2 SNTAGT. Here the CDR3 reads CASMGPPQHF. CDR3 bases: TGTGCCAGCATGGGACCGCCCCAGCATTTT.

The chain has TRBV7-6 and TRBJ1-1; TRBD1 might be the D (6 bases). Trimming stripped 5 bases from V and 2 bases from J, with 12 bases between. CDR1 is SGHVS and CDR2 is FNYEAQ in the germline V gene. CDR3 length: 14 residues. CDR3 loop: CASSPGTPNTEAFF. The DNA of the CDR3 is TGTGCCAGCAGCCCTGGGACACCTAACACTGAAGCTTTCTTT.

This chain connects TRBV19 to TRBJ1-2; 12 nucleotides align to TRBD1. The length of the CDR3 is 17 residues. Germline values: CDR1 LNHDA, CDR2 SQIVND (reference sequence). The ends lost 3 bases at V and 4 bases at J; junction bases unmatched: 9. The DNA of the CDR3 is TGTGCCAGTAGTATTTGGGGACAGGGGGCCGGGCTCTATGGCTACACCTTC. Translation: CASSIWGQGAGLYGYTF. Full variable domain (rest looked up from reference TRBV19 and TRBJ1-2): DGGITQSPKYLFRKEGQNVTLSCEQNLNHDAMYWYRQDPGQGLRLIYYSQIVNDFQKGDIAEGYSVSREKKESFPLTVTSAQKNPTAFYLCASSIWGQGAGLYGYTFGSGTRLTVV.

This clone was detected a few times. The chain joins TRBV5-1 to TRBJ2-7, with 7 bases lining up with TRBD1. V shed 5 bases and J 0 bases; nucleotides not matched to a gene: 5. Germline loops: CDR1 SGHRS, CDR2 YFSETQ. The CDR3 is made up of 14 amino acids. CDR3 residues: CASRYDRDSYEQYF. CDR3 sequence (DNA): TGCGCCAGCAGATACGACAGGGACTCCTACGAGCAGTACTTC.

This chain joins TRBV7-9 and TRBJ1-5; the match to TRBD1 covers 10 bases. The length of the CDR3 is 17 residues. Trimming took 4 bases from V and 3 from J; bases not matched to a gene: 9. Per germline, CDR1 SEHNR and CDR2 FQNEAQ (reference sequence). CDR3 nucleotides: TGTGCCAGCAGCTGGGTTAGGGACAGGGGCTCCAATCAGCCCCAGCATTTT. It translates to CASSWVRDRGSNQPQHF.

The chain couples TRBV12-5 to TRBJ2-7, with a possible D match to TRBD1 (5 bases). CDR3 length: 13 amino acids. The germline V gene encodes CDR1 LGHNT and CDR2 FRNRAP. Trimming stripped 3 bases from V and 5 bases from J, with 11 bases between. The CDR3, as DNA: TGTGCTAGTGGTTTAATCCAGGGTAACGAGCAGTACTTC. This sequence encodes CASGLIQGNEQYF.

The chain employs TRBV6-5 and TRBJ2-1, with 10 bases matching TRBD2. CDR1 is MNHEY and CDR2 is SVGAGI in the germline V gene. CDR3 length: 15 amino acids. V gave up 7 bases and J gave up 6 bases; unmatched junction bases: 9. Here the CDR3 reads CASTPGTSAFNEQFF. The CDR3 DNA is TGTGCCAGCACACCCGGGACTAGCGCCTTCAATGAGCAGTTCTTC.

The rearrangement links TRBV28 to TRBJ2-7, with D possibly being TRBD2 (5 bases). There are 11 residues in the CDR3. V shed 8 bases and J shed 9 bases, with 14 bases lying between them. Germline V gene sequence: CDR1 MDHEN, CDR2 SYDVKM. Here the CDR3 reads CASGNRSGQYV. CDR3 in DNA: TGTGCCAGCGGGAACCGAAGCGGGCAGTACGTC.

This clone was detected only once. The chain links TRBV5-1 to TRBJ1-1; D gene unclear. Germline assignment: CDR1 SGHRS and CDR2 YFSETQ. CDR3 length: 11 amino acids. V was clipped by 5 bases and J by 2 bases, with 4 bases between them. Written as DNA, the CDR3 is TGCGCCAGCAGGGTTAACACTGAAGCTTTCTTT. It encodes CASRVNTEAFF. Variable domain in full (rest from reference TRBV5-1 and TRBJ1-1): KAGVTQTPRYLIKTRGQQVTLSCSPISGHRSVSWYQQTPGQGLQFLFEYFSETQRNKGNFPGRFSGRQFSNSRSEMNVSTLELGDSALYLCASRVNTEAFFGQGTRLTVV.

This chain connects TRBV10-3 to TRBJ1-1; the D is unclear. This CDR3 has 14 residues. Germline assignment: CDR1 ENHRY and CDR2 SYGVKD. V gave up 3 bases and J gave up 8 bases, with 16 bases separating them. The CDR3 region is CAISEGQPKFEAFF. In nucleotides, the CDR3 is TGTGCCATCAGTGAAGGGCAGCCAAAGTTCGAAGCTTTCTTT.

The gene calls are TRBV18 and TRBJ1-4; D gene ambiguous. CDR1 is KGHSH and CDR2 is LQKENI in the germline V gene. V dropped 0 bases and J dropped 5 bases, with 7 bases sitting between them. The CDR3 totals 14 residues. The CDR3 loop reads CASSPPYINEKLFF. CDR3 coding DNA: TGTGCCAGCTCACCACCGTATATAAATGAAAAACTGTTTTTT.

The chain recombines TRBV6-2 or TRBV6-3 with TRBJ1-5, with 10 bases lining up with TRBD1. Germline V CDR1 and CDR2: MNHEY, SVGEGT. This CDR3 has 15 residues. Germline trimming cut 2 bases from V and 4 bases from J; bases unmatched to any gene: 2. In DNA form, the CDR3 reads TGTGCCAGCAGTTACGCGGGACAGGGGAATCAGCCCCAGCATTTT. It codes for CASSYAGQGNQPQHF.

This chain connects TRBV19 to TRBJ1-5; a possible D gene is TRBD1 (6 bases). Trimming stripped 7 bases from V and 2 bases from J, with 15 bases between. CDR1 and CDR2 (germline): LNHDA, SQIVND (reference sequence). This CDR3 has 15 residues. The CDR3 loop is CASTKSGAGNQPQHF. CDR3 nucleotides: TGTGCCAGTACCAAGTCGGGGGCTGGCAATCAGCCCCAGCATTTT.

The chain employs TRBV6-1 and TRBJ1-1; the D gene is possibly TRBD1 (5 bases). V was pared by 6 bases and J by 4 bases, with 12 bases between. Germline V gene lookup returns CDR1 MNHNS and CDR2 SASEGT. The CDR3 extends over 13 amino acids. The CDR3 is CASRSREGTEAFF. The CDR3 DNA follows: TGTGCCAGCAGGTCCAGGGAAGGCACTGAAGCTTTCTTT.

J is TRBJ2-7 and V is TRBV4-1; a weak D match, TRBD1 (6 bases). This CDR3 has 14 residues. V was cut by 3 bases and J by 4 bases, with 13 bases left in between. Per germline, CDR1 MGHRA and CDR2 YSYEKL. CDR3 bases: TGCGCCAGCAGCCAGGGGGCCCCCGGGTACGAGCAGTACTTC. This encodes CASSQGAPGYEQYF.

The V gene is TRBV5-1, the J gene TRBJ2-7, with D perhaps TRBD1 or TRBD2 (6 bases each). V lost 6 bases and J 6 bases, leaving 13 bases between the germline ends. The length of the CDR3 is 12 residues. The germline CDR1 and CDR2 sequences are SGHRS and YFSETQ. CDR3 DNA: TGCGCCAGCAACTCGGAGGGGGTCGAGCAGTACTTC. This sequence encodes CASNSEGVEQYF.

The chain is built from TRBV7-8 and TRBJ1-6; D remains unclear. CDR3 length: 15 amino acids. Germline values: CDR1 SGHVS, CDR2 FQNEAQ. V dropped 4 bases and J dropped 5 bases, with 12 bases sitting between them. The CDR3 DNA is TGTGCCAGCAGCTATTGGACTTATGATAATTCACCCCTCCACTTT. Residues: CASSYWTYDNSPLHF. The full variable domain, in which reference TRBV7-8 and TRBJ1-6 provide the parts outside the CDR3, is GAGVSQSPRYKVAKRGQDVALRCDPISGHVSLFWYQQALGQGPEFLTYFQNEAQLDKSGLPSDRFFAERPEGSVSTLKIQRTQQEDSAVYLCASSYWTYDNSPLHFGNGTRLTVT.

The V and J genes are TRBV6-6 and TRBJ2-1; D gene ambiguous. The germline V gene encodes CDR1 MNHNY and CDR2 SVGAGI (reference sequence). The CDR3 totals 16 residues. Trimming removed 5 bases at V and 3 bases at J, with 17 bases between. Written as DNA, the CDR3 is TGTGCCAGCAGTCTCGGAGTGCCTTTATTCTACAATGAGCAGTTCTTC. This codes for CASSLGVPLFYNEQFF.

The gene calls are TRBV4-1 and TRBJ2-3, with D tentatively TRBD1 or TRBD2 (6 bases each). V was trimmed by 3 bases and J by 2 bases, leaving 18 bases between them. The CDR3 covers 17 residues. The germline CDR1 and CDR2 sequences are MGHRA and YSYEKL. CDR3 loop: CASSHQPGASFTDTQYF. The CDR3 nucleotides read TGCGCCAGCAGCCACCAGCCGGGGGCTTCCTTCACAGATACGCAGTATTTT.

The V call is TRBV4-1, the J call TRBJ2-2; 8 bases are a match to TRBD1. V dropped 1 base and J dropped 4; count of bases not matched to a gene: 11. This CDR3 comprises 18 residues. Germline CDR1 reads MGHRA; CDR2 reads YSYEKL. CDR3 loop: CASSQAAREQGGTGELFF. The CDR3 DNA is TGCGCCAGCAGCCAAGCCGCAAGGGAACAGGGGGGCACCGGGGAGCTGTTTTTT.

The CDR3 is CASTQGLGQPQHF. In DNA form, the CDR3 reads TGTGCCAGCACCCAGGGGTTGGGACAGCCCCAGCATTTT. The chain uses TRBV28 and TRBJ1-5; D might be TRBD1 (6 bases). The CDR3 contains 13 residues. Trimming cost V 7 bases and J 7 bases, with 14 bases left between them. Per germline, CDR1 MDHEN and CDR2 SYDVKM.

This chain joins TRBV11-3 and TRBJ1-1; D may be TRBD1 (5 bases). CDR1 and CDR2 (germline): SGHNT, YENEEA. Trimming cost V 2 bases and J 4 bases, with 11 bases left between them. This CDR3 comprises 14 residues. The CDR3 is CASSLIRQTTEAFF. The DNA of the CDR3 is TGTGCCAGCAGCTTAATAAGACAGACCACTGAAGCTTTCTTT.

Written as DNA, the CDR3 is TGTGCCTGGAGTCCGAAGGGGGCGGAGGATAATTCACCCCTCCACTTT. This codes for CAWSPKGAEDNSPLHF. V and J are TRBV30 and TRBJ1-6, with 7 bases that match TRBD1. This CDR3 has 16 residues. CDR1 and CDR2 (germline): GTSNPN, SVGIG (reference sequence). V was clipped by 2 bases and J by 5 bases; unmatched bases: 9.

This clone came up a few times. This sequence joins TRBV27 and TRBJ1-1, with D unclear. The CDR3 extends over 21 amino acids. Between the trimmed V and J ends, which lost 3 bases and 8 bases, there was a span of 37 bases. In germline, CDR1 is MNHEY, CDR2 SMNVEV (reference sequence). The CDR3 coding sequence is TGTGCCAGCAGTTTGAATCCTTGGGCTGATGGGTCCTTGGGGTTCGCGACAGAAGCTTTCTTT. It yields the protein CASSLNPWADGSLGFATEAFF.

This chain links TRBV12-3 or TRBV12-4 with TRBJ2-1; D remains unclear. Deletions cut 7 bases from V and 6 bases from J, with 10 bases between. The length of the CDR3 is 12 residues. CDR3 in amino acids: CASTSEFNEQFF. CDR3 nucleotides: TGTGCCAGCACCTCAGAATTCAATGAGCAGTTCTTC.

The chain joins TRBV27 to TRBJ1-4, with D tentatively TRBD1 (6 bases). This CDR3 is built from 17 residues. CDR1 MNHEY and CDR2 SMNVEV come from the germline V gene (reference sequence). Deletions cut 4 bases from V and 4 bases from J, with 19 bases between. CDR3 region: CASSSASTGGNNEKLFF. The CDR3 DNA sequence: TGTGCCAGCAGTTCGGCCTCGACAGGAGGGAATAATGAAAAACTGTTTTTT.